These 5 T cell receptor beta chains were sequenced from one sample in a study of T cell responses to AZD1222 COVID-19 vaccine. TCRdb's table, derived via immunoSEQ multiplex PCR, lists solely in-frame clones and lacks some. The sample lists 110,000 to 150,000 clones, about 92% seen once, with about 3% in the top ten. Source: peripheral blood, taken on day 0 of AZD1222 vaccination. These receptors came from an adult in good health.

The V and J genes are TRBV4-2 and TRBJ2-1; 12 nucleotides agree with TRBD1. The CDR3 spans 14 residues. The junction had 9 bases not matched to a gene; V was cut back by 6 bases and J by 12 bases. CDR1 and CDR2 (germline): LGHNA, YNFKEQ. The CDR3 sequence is CASRPGQGAHGQFF. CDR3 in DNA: TGTGCCAGCAGGCCGGGACAGGGGGCCCATGGGCAGTTCTTC.

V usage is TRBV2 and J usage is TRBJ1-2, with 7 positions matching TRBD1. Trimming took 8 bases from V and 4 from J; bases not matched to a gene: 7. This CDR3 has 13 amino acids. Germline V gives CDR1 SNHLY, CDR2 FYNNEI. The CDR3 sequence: CASGGQAAYGYTF. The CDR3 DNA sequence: TGTGCCAGCGGAGGACAGGCTGCCTATGGCTACACCTTC.

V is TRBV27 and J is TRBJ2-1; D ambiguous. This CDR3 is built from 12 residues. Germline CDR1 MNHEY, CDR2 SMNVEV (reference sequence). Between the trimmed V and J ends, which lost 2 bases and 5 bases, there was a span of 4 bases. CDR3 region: CASSLRHNEQFF. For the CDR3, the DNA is TGTGCCAGCAGTTTACGTCACAATGAGCAGTTCTTC.

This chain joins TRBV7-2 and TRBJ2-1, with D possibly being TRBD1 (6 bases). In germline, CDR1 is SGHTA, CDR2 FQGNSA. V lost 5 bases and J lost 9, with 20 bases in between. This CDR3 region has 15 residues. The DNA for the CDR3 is TGTGCCAGCAGCCAAAACTTGGGGGCGACGAGTGAGCAGTTCTTC. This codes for CASSQNLGATSEQFF.

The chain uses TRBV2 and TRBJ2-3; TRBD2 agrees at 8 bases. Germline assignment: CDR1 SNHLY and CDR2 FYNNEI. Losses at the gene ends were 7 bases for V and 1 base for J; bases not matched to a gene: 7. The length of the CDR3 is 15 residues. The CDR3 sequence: CASKGLAGGTDTQYF. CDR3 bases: TGTGCCAGCAAGGGGCTAGCGGGTGGCACAGATACGCAGTATTTT.